In this sample, the clone carrying this T cell receptor (beta chain) turned up once. Antigen unknown. CDR3 length: 16 residues. Germline trimming cut 5 bases from V and 6 bases from J; bases unmatched to any gene: 10. Germline-derived CDR1 and CDR2 are SEHNR and FQNEAQ (reference sequence). The data were taken from a study of T cell responses to AZD1222 COVID-19 vaccine. Assay: immunoSEQ multiplex PCR; the TCRdb copy retains only in-frame clones and omits some. The table records about 270,000 clones, 90% to 95% of them present only once. Notes on the study in general: Repertoires were sampled only after the peak T cell response. Nearly half of spike-specific TCRs reportedly go after variant regions that carry no mutations.

This chain links TRBV7-9 with TRBJ2-1; 10 positions match TRBD2. The sequencing here drew on peripheral blood, taken 28 days after the second AZD1222 dose. This TCR derives from an adult who received the AZD1222 COVID-19 vaccine. CDR3 in amino acids: CASSPKERGGLNEQFF. The CDR3 DNA reads as TGTGCCAGCAGCCCCAAGGAGCGGGGGGGCCTCAATGAGCAGTTCTTC.